The following is a T cell receptor (beta chain) sequence with its context. Its antigen is not known. These data are taken from a study of regulatory T cells. Trimming pared 2 bases from V and 5 bases from J, leaving 7 bases between. The CDR3 spans 12 residues. Looked up from germline, CDR1 is SGHVT and CDR2 is SQSDAQ. Notes on the study in general: In CD3G-deficient patients, conventional CD4+ T cells were enriched for hydrophobic CDR3 residues at positions 6 and 7.

Amplification used 52 TRBV primers and 13 TRBJ primers. TCRdb's copy holds only in-frame clones and misses some; the assay was immunoSEQ multiplex PCR. This table has roughly 23,000 clones, roughly 88% appearing once. Autoimmunity was present in every CD3G-deficient patient, worse in two. Sorting split CD4+ cells into CD25-high CD127-low Tregs and CD25-low CD127-high conventional T cells. This clonotype was sampled from a child under 18 with CD3G deficiency. Sequenced sample: conventional CD4+ T cells sorted from blood. V gene TRBV7-4 combines with J gene TRBJ2-7; D is unclear. This CDR3 reads CASSLLLDEQYF. For the CDR3, the DNA is TGTGCCAGCAGCTTATTGTTGGACGAGCAGTACTTC.